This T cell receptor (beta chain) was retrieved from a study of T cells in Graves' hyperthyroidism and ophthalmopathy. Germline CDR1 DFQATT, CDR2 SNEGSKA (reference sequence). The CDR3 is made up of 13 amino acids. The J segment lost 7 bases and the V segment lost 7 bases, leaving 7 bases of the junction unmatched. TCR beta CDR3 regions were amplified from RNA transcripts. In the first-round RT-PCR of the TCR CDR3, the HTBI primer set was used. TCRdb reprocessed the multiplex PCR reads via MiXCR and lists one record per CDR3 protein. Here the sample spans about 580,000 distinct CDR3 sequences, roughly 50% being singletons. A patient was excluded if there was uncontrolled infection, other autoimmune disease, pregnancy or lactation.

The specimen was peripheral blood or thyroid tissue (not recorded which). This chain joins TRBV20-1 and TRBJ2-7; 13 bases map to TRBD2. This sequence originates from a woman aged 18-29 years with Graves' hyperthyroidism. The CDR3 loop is CSVGLAGLYEQYF. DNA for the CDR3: TGCAGTGTGGGACTAGCGGGACTGTATGAGCAGTACTTC.